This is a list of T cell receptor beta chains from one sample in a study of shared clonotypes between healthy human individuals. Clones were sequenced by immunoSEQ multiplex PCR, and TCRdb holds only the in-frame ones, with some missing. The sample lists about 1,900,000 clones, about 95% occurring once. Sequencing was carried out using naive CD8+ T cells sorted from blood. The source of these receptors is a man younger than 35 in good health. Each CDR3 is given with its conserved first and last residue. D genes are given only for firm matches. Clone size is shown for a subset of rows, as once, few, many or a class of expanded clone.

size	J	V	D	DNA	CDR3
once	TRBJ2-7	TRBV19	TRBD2	TGTGCCAGTAGTATAGCGTGGACTAGCGGGACCGAGCAGTACTTC	CASSIAWTSGTEQYF
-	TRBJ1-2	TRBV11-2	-	TGTGCCAGCAGCTTAGGAACGATGAATGGCTACACCTTC	CASSLGTMNGYTF
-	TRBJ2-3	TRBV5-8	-	TGTGCCAGCACTCCCTACGGGCAGGAGGGCCTAGGAACGCAGTATTTT	CASTPYGQEGLGTQYF
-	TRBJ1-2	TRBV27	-	TGTGCCAGCAGTTTAGGGCGGGCAGGGGAGAGTGGCTACACCTTC	CASSLGRAGESGYTF
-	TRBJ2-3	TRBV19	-	TGTGCCAGTAGTATTGGTCCTTTGGCAGATACGCAGTATTTT	CASSIGPLADTQYF
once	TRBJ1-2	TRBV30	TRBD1	TGTGCCTGGAGTGTACCGACAGGGCCCCTTAACTATGGCTACACCTTC	CAWSVPTGPLNYGYTF
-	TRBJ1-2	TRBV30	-	TGTGCCTGGAGCCATTCGGGGGAAGGGGTCGGTTATGGCTACACCTTC	CAWSHSGEGVGYGYTF
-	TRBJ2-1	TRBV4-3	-	TGCGCCAGCAGCCAAGACAGACAAGACAATGAGCAGTTCTTC	CASSQDRQDNEQFF
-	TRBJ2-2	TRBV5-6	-	TGTGCCAGCAGCTTAGGGGGTGACACCGGGGAGCTGTTTTTT	CASSLGGDTGELFF
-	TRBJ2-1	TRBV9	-	TGTGCCAGCGGGGACTTTCGATATAACAATGAGCAGTTCTTC	CASGDFRYNNEQFF
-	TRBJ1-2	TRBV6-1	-	TGTGCCAGCGCGCCACGGGGGTCGTCTAACTATGGCTACACCTTC	CASAPRGSSNYGYTF
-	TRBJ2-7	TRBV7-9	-	TGTGCCAGCAGCCTCCGGACAGTCTACGAGCAGTACTTC	CASSLRTVYEQYF
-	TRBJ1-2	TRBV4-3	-	TGCGCCAGCAGCCAAGAAGTAACCGTGGGGGTGGACGGCTATGGCTACACCTTC	CASSQEVTVGVDGYGYTF
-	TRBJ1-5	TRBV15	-	TGTGCCACCAGTCAAGCGAGGGAAGGTCAGCCCCAGCATTTT	CATSQAREGQPQHF
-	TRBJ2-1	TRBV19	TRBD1	TGTGCCAGTACCCCAGGCGGACAGGGCTACAATGAGCAGTTCTTC	CASTPGGQGYNEQFF
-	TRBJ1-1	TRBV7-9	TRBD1	TGTGCCAGCAGCTTAGCGACAGGGGTGCCTGAAGCTTTCTTT	CASSLATGVPEAFF
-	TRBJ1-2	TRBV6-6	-	TGTGCCAGCAGTACCGGGGTGAGGTATGGCTACACCTTC	CASSTGVRYGYTF
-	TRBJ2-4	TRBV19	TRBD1	TGTGCCAGTAGTATGGGACAGGGTAGTGACATTCAGTACTTC	CASSMGQGSDIQYF
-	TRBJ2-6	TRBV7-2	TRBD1	TGTGCCAGCAGCTTAGCCTCACAGGGGGCCTCTGGGGCCAACGTCCTGACTTTC	CASSLASQGASGANVLTF
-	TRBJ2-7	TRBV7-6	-	TGTGCCAGCAGCTTAGCGGCAGGGGATACAGCCTACGAGCAGTACTTC	CASSLAAGDTAYEQYF
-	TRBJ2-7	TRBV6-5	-	TGTGCCAGCAGTTACGCCCTGGGGGGGGCGCCCGACGAGCAGTACTTC	CASSYALGGAPDEQYF
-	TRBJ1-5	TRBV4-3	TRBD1	TGCGCCAGCAGCCAACTAACAGGGGGCGATCAGCCCCAGCATTTT	CASSQLTGGDQPQHF
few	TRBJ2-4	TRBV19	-	TGTGCCAGTAGTACCGACACCCTCGGGAACATTCAGTACTTC	CASSTDTLGNIQYF
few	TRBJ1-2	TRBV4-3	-	TGCGCCAGCAGCCAAAGAGATAAAGCTAACTATGGCTACACCTTC	CASSQRDKANYGYTF
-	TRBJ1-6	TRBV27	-	TGTGCCAGCAGCCTCTATAATTCACCCCTCCACTTT	CASSLYNSPLHF
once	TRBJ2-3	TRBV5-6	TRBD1	TGTGCCAGCAGCTTGGGAGGGACAGGCGAGGGCCCAGATACGCAGTATTTT	CASSLGGTGEGPDTQYF
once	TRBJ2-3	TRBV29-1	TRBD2	TGCAGCGCAAAACCCACAGCGGGAGGGGGAGATACGCAGTATTTT	CSAKPTAGGGDTQYF
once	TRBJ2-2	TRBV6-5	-	TGTGCCAGCAGTTACTCCCTAGCGTTGGCCGGGGAGCTGTTTTTT	CASSYSLALAGELFF
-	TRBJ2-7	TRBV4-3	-	TGCGCCAGCAGCCAAGAAACTGTCGCTGCGGGGTCCTACGAGCAGTACTTC	CASSQETVAAGSYEQYF
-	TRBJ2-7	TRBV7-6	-	TGTGCCAGCACCCGGATATACGAGCAGTACTTC	CASTRIYEQYF
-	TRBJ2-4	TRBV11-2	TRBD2	TGTGCCAGCAGCTCGGGACTAGCGGGACTGGGGAACATTCAGTACTTC	CASSSGLAGLGNIQYF
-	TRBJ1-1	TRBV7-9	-	TGTGCCAGCAGCTCCGTCATGGGATTTGCCACTGAAGCTTTCTTT	CASSSVMGFATEAFF
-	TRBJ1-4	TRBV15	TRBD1	TGTGCCACCAGCAGAGGGACAGGGGGGCAAAGTAATGAAAAACTGTTTTTT	CATSRGTGGQSNEKLFF
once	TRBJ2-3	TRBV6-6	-	TGTGCCAGCAGTTATAACCCCGTAAACACAGATACGCAGTATTTT	CASSYNPVNTDTQYF
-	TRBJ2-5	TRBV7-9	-	TGTGCCAGCAGCTTAGGAATAGAGGAACAACAAGAGACCCAGTACTTC	CASSLGIEEQQETQYF
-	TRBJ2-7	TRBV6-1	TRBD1	TGTGCCAGCACTCCGACCAGGCAGGGACAGTACGAGCAGTACTTC	CASTPTRQGQYEQYF
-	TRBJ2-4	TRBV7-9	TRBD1	TGTGCCAGCAGCTCAGGGGGAATCATTCAGTACTTC	CASSSGGIIQYF
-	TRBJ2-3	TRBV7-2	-	TGTGCCAGCAGCTTCACAGGGTTTGTTGGAGATACGCAGTATTTT	CASSFTGFVGDTQYF
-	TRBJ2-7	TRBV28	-	TGTGCCAGCAGTTTGCCCGGGGAGTTAGGCTACGAGCAGTACTTC	CASSLPGELGYEQYF
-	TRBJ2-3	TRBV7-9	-	TGTGCCAGCAGCTTAGTATCTACCCCAGATACGCAGTATTTT	CASSLVSTPDTQYF
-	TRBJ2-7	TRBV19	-	TGTGCCAGTAGTCCCGGACAGCAACATTCCTACGAGCAGTACTTC	CASSPGQQHSYEQYF
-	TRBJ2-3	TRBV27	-	TGTGCCAGCAGTTCCTCTTGGGGGGAAGGGGCAGATACGCAGTATTTT	CASSSSWGEGADTQYF
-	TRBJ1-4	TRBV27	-	TGTGCCAGCAGTTTAACGGGGTTCTCAACTAATGAAAAACTGTTTTTT	CASSLTGFSTNEKLFF
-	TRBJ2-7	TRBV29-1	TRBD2	TGCAGCGTCCAGGTGGGAGCGGGGGGGCACGAACCTACCTACGAGCAGTACTTC	CSVQVGAGGHEPTYEQYF
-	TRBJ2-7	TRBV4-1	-	TGCGCCAGCAGCCAAGACCCGACGGATGTGGGGTACGAGCAGTACTTC	CASSQDPTDVGYEQYF
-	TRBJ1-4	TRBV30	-	TGTGCCTGTCTGGTGGGGGCGGACAGCAAGAGGGAAAAACTGTTTTTT	CACLVGADSKREKLFF
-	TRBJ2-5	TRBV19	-	TGTGCCAGTAGTGTGCCCGAGGAGGAGACCCAGTACTTC	CASSVPEEETQYF
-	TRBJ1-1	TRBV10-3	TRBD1	TGTGCCATCAGTGAGTCTCCCGGGACAGGGTCAAGGGTGGACACTGAAGCTTTCTTT	CAISESPGTGSRVDTEAFF
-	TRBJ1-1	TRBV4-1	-	TGCGCCAGCAGCCAAGGGACAAGTGAAGCTTTCTTT	CASSQGTSEAFF
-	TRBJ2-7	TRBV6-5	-	TGTGCCAGCAGTTACTCTATTAGGGCTGACGAGCAGTACTTC	CASSYSIRADEQYF
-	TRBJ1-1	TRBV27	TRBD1	TGTGCCAGCAGTTTATCGGGGACAGGGAACACTGAAGCTTTCTTT	CASSLSGTGNTEAFF
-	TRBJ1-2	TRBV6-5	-	TGTGCCAGCAGTTATGGGGGGGCCAACACCTTC	CASSYGGANTF
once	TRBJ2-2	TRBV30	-	TGTGCCTGGAGAGCCGTACCCGGGACGGGGAACACCGGGGAGCTGTTTTTT	CAWRAVPGTGNTGELFF
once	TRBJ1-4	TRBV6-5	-	TGTGCCAGCAGTTACATCCCGGAGGCAACTAATGAAAAACTGTTTTTT	CASSYIPEATNEKLFF